This T cell receptor (beta chain) originates from a study of blood T cell repertoires in COVID-19. Data came from immunoSEQ multiplex PCR; TCRdb stores just in-frame clones and leaves some out. This table has 250,000 or so clones, 83% appearing once. A single count supports this clone. V gave up 6 bases and J gave up 3 bases, with 9 bases separating them. CDR3 length equals 13 residues. Per germline, CDR1 ENHRY and CDR2 SYGVKD. This TCR was sampled from a human donor in a cohort sampled during active COVID-19. Source material: peripheral blood. This chain uses TRBV10-3 with TRBJ1-5, with D hard to call. In DNA, the CDR3 is TGTGCCATCAGGCGGGCAGACAATCAGCCCCAGCATTTT. Residues: CAIRRADNQPQHF.